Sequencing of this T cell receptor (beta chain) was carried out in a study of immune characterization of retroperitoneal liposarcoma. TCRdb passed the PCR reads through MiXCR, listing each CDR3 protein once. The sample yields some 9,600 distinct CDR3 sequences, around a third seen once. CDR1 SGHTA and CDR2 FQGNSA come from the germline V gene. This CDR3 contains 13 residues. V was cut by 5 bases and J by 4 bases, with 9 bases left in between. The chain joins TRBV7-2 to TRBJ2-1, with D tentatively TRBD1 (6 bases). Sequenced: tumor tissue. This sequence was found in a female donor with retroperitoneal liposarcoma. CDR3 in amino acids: CASSTTGYNEQFF. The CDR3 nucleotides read TGTGCCAGCAGCACAACAGGGTACAATGAGCAGTTCTTC.